One sample yielded the 28 T cell receptor beta chains listed below, sequenced in a study of cytomegalovirus exposure and HLA in healthy donors. PCR used 60 Vbeta primers and 13 Jbeta primers. Some clones are missing from TCRdb's copy, which holds only in-frame ones; the method was immunoSEQ multiplex PCR. The profile shows 110,000 to 150,000 clones, roughly 10% of them singletons. The sequencing sample was made of PBMCs. Source of these receptors: a male donor in good health and CMV-seronegative.

As regards this clone: Germline is not matched at one junction end, which may reflect a read error. J is TRBJ2-7 and V is TRBV28; 9 bases are a match to TRBD2. This CDR3 region has 16 residues. Germline V gene lookup returns CDR1 MDHEN and CDR2 SYDVKM. The CDR3 reads CASSIGGRGGSYEQYF. CDR3 nucleotide sequence: TGTGCCAGCAGCATAGGTGGGCGGGGGGGCTCCTATGAGCAGTACTTC.

This chain connects TRBV10-3 to TRBJ1-2; 9 positions match TRBD1. Trimming removed 6 bases from V and 6 bases from J; junction bases left unmatched: 5. The CDR3 covers 13 residues. CDR1 ENHRY and CDR2 SYGVKD come from the germline V gene. CDR3 nucleotide sequence: TGTGCCATCAGACCGGGACAGGGTGATGGCTACACCTTC. Translated, it gives CAIRPGQGDGYTF.

V is TRBV7-2 and J is TRBJ1-5, with unresolved D. The CDR3 has 15 residues. V lost 1 base to trimming and J lost 0 bases, with 7 bases between them. Germline loops: CDR1 SGHTA, CDR2 FQGNSA. The CDR3 DNA reads as TGTGCCAGCAGCTTAGGAGGGTTTAGCAATCAGCCCCAGCATTTT. Translation: CASSLGGFSNQPQHF.

The sample holds a few counts of this clone. The rearrangement joins TRBV7-2 to TRBJ1-5; D uncertain. CDR3 length: 13 amino acids. V lost 5 bases, J lost 0 bases, and 5 bases lay in between. Germline lookup yields CDR1 SGHTA and CDR2 FQGNSA. The CDR3, as DNA: TGTGCCAGCAGCAGCTATAGCAATCAGCCCCAGCATTTT. Its protein product is CASSSYSNQPQHF.

The chain recombines TRBV5-1 with TRBJ2-6, with 8 bases aligning to TRBD1. V was clipped by 4 bases and J by 4 bases; unmatched bases: 4. This CDR3 contains 15 residues. Looked up from germline, CDR1 is SGHRS and CDR2 is YFSETQ. The DNA of the CDR3 is TGCGCCAGCAGCCTGACAGGGGCCGGGGCCAACGTCCTGACTTTC. This sequence encodes CASSLTGAGANVLTF.

This clone appeared a few times. The V call is TRBV5-1, the J call TRBJ2-2; 11 bases agree with TRBD1. The CDR3 spans 19 residues. In germline, CDR1 is SGHRS, CDR2 YFSETQ. V shed 4 bases and J 0 bases; nucleotides not matched to a gene: 11. The CDR3 coding sequence is TGCGCCAGCAGCCTAGGACAGGGGGCGCTTCCCGCGAACACCGGGGAGCTGTTTTTT. The encoded protein is CASSLGQGALPANTGELFF.

The rearrangement links TRBV4-2 to TRBJ1-2, with 8 bases that match TRBD1. V dropped 4 bases and J dropped 4; count of bases not matched to a gene: 8. Per germline, CDR1 LGHNA and CDR2 YNFKEQ. The CDR3 is 15 residues long. The CDR3 sequence is CASSPRTGWLYGYTF. CDR3 bases: TGTGCCAGCAGCCCTCGGACAGGGTGGCTCTATGGCTACACCTTC.

This clone was recorded a few times. The chain recombines TRBV2 with TRBJ1-5; the D is unclear. Germline V gene sequence: CDR1 SNHLY, CDR2 FYNNEI. V gave up 7 bases and J gave up 0 bases, with 7 bases separating them. CDR3 size: 13 residues. CDR3 loop: CASTDDSNQPQHF. In nucleotides, the CDR3 is TGTGCCAGCACAGATGATAGCAATCAGCCCCAGCATTTT.

The chain has TRBV19 and TRBJ1-1, with D possibly matching TRBD1 (6 bases). The CDR3 has 14 residues. Germline V gene data show CDR1 as LNHDA and CDR2 as SQIVND (reference sequence). Trimming took off 6 bases at V and 0 bases at J, with 11 bases between the two ends. The CDR3 DNA is TGTGCCAGTAGCAAACAGGGTCTGAACACTGAAGCTTTCTTT. Translation gives CASSKQGLNTEAFF.

J is TRBJ1-1 and V is TRBV7-9, with D possibly TRBD1 on 6 matching bases. The V gene lost 7 bases and the J gene lost 5 bases, with 20 bases spanning the gap. This CDR3 region has 15 residues. Germline V gene sequence: CDR1 SEHNR, CDR2 FQNEAQ (reference sequence). The CDR3 bases are TGTGCCAGCAAGAGGGACACCTTGGGGGGGACTGAAGCTTTCTTT. The encoded protein is CASKRDTLGGTEAFF.

V is TRBV15 and J is TRBJ2-5, with D tentatively TRBD1 (6 bases). The V end lost 0 bases, the J end lost 11 bases, and 16 bases lay between the germline ends. Germline V CDR1 and CDR2: LNHNV, YYDKDF (reference sequence). The CDR3 consists of 14 residues. The CDR3 loop is CATSRDNTGQGQYF. The DNA for the CDR3 is TGTGCCACCAGCAGAGATAATACAGGTCAGGGGCAGTACTTC. The whole variable domain, filled in from reference TRBV15 and TRBJ2-5, reads DAMVIQNPRYQVTQFGKPVTLSCSQTLNHNVMYWYQQKSSQAPKLLFHYYDKDFNNEADTPDNFQSRRPNTSFCFLDIRSPGLGDTAMYLCATSRDNTGQGQYFGPGTRLLVL.

The J gene is TRBJ1-1, the V gene TRBV5-1; tentative D call: TRBD1 (5 bases). Germline V gene lookup returns CDR1 SGHRS and CDR2 YFSETQ. The CDR3 covers 15 residues. V shed 1 base and J shed 4 bases, with 14 bases lying between them. The CDR3 region has the DNA TGCGCCAGCAGCTTGCCCCAGGGTGCAGGCACTGAAGCTTTCTTT. Its protein product is CASSLPQGAGTEAFF.

J is TRBJ1-1 and V is TRBV28; 9 nucleotides agree with TRBD1. The CDR3 totals 13 residues. CDR1 is MDHEN, CDR2 SYDVKM, per germline. J gave up 8 bases and V 7 bases, and 8 bases lay outside the gene matches. CDR3 amino acids: CASIRGQGSEAFF. The CDR3 DNA follows: TGTGCCAGCATCAGGGGACAGGGATCCGAAGCTTTCTTT.

This clone was counted a few times. The chain's CDR3 is CASTPSSGDSNQPQHF. In DNA, the CDR3 is TGTGCCAGCACCCCTTCGAGCGGTGATAGCAATCAGCCCCAGCATTTT. The rearrangement uses TRBV27 and TRBJ1-5; D is uncertain. Trimming cost V 7 bases and J 0 bases, with 16 bases left between them. In germline, CDR1 is MNHEY, CDR2 SMNVEV (reference sequence). CDR3 size: 16 residues.

This clone was counted a few times. This rearrangement joins TRBV27 to TRBJ1-4, with D perhaps TRBD1 (6 bases). The CDR3 spans 14 residues. CDR1 and CDR2 (germline): MNHEY, SMNVEV (reference sequence). Trimming removed 5 bases at V and 3 bases at J, with 10 bases between. The CDR3 here is CASSRTAANEKLFF. The DNA for the CDR3 is TGTGCCAGCAGTAGGACAGCGGCTAATGAAAAACTGTTTTTT. The full variable domain, completed using reference TRBV27 and TRBJ1-4, is EAQVTQNPRYLITVTGKKLTVTCSQNMNHEYMSWYRQDPGLGLRQIYYSMNVEVTDKGDVPEGYKVSRKEKRNFPLILESPSPNQTSLYFCASSRTAANEKLFFGSGTQLSVL.

The rearrangement links TRBV4-3 to TRBJ2-7, with D possibly TRBD1 on 6 matching bases. The germline V gene has CDR1 LGHNA and CDR2 YSLEER. V lost 4 bases to trimming and J lost 2 bases, with 18 bases between them. The CDR3 loop spans 16 amino acids. In nucleotides, the CDR3 is TGCGCCAGCAGCCTCAGGACAGTCGGCCGAGCCTACGAGCAGTACTTC. Translating it yields CASSLRTVGRAYEQYF.

The chain uses TRBV5-1 and TRBJ2-6, with D unresolved. Germline CDR1 and CDR2: SGHRS and YFSETQ. This CDR3 has 15 amino acids. V lost 2 bases and J lost 2, with 8 bases in between. CDR3 in amino acids: CASSFQTPGANVLTF. CDR3 bases: TGCGCCAGCAGCTTCCAGACTCCTGGGGCCAACGTCCTGACTTTC.

This chain uses TRBV5-1 with TRBJ2-5, with 11 bases that match TRBD2. The CDR3 length is 16 residues. With V trimmed by 4 bases and J by 4 bases, 9 bases remained unmatched. Germline V gives CDR1 SGHRS, CDR2 YFSETQ. CDR3 loop: CASSPPEGLAVETQYF. The CDR3 DNA sequence: TGCGCCAGCAGCCCCCCAGAGGGACTAGCGGTAGAGACCCAGTACTTC.

This clone was picked up a small number of times. CDR3: CASSLLAGGSYGYTF. The CDR3 region has the DNA TGTGCCAGCAGTTTATTGGCAGGGGGTAGCTATGGCTACACCTTC. This chain uses TRBV27 with TRBJ1-2; TRBD1 agrees at 7 bases. V shed 1 base, J shed 4 bases, and the junction held 6 bases outside the gene matches. The CDR3 consists of 15 residues. Germline loops: CDR1 MNHEY, CDR2 SMNVEV (reference sequence).

This clone was detected a few times. The J gene is TRBJ2-5, the V gene TRBV6-5, with 9 nucleotides matching TRBD1. J gave up 7 bases and V 3 bases, and 12 bases lay outside the gene matches. The CDR3 sequence is 16 residues long. Germline CDR1 and CDR2: MNHEY and SVGAGI. CDR3 nucleotides: TGTGCCAGCAGTTATCCCACAGGGGGCACTCGGGGGACCCAGTACTTC. Translation gives CASSYPTGGTRGTQYF.

The gene calls are TRBV28 and TRBJ2-4; TRBD2 agrees at 8 bases. The ends lost 5 bases at V and 0 bases at J; junction bases unmatched: 12. From germline, CDR1 is MDHEN and CDR2 SYDVKM. This CDR3 contains 18 residues. CDR3 coding DNA: TGTGCCAGCAGTCCCAGCGGGGGAGGGGCACTAGCCAAAAACATTCAGTACTTC. It codes for CASSPSGGGALAKNIQYF. The variable domain in full, with the rest retrieved from reference TRBV28 and TRBJ2-4, is DVKVTQSSRYLVKRTGEKVFLECVQDMDHENMFWYRQDPGLGLRLIYFSYDVKMKEKGDIPEGYSVSREKKERFSLILESASTNQTSMYLCASSPSGGGALAKNIQYFGAGTRLSVL.

This clone was observed a handful of times. The chain carries TRBV6-6 and TRBJ1-5; 8 bases fit TRBD1. This CDR3 has 15 residues. Germline V gives CDR1 MNHNY, CDR2 SVGAGI (reference sequence). J was trimmed by 5 bases and V by 6 bases; bases with no gene match: 9. The CDR3 region is CASSNTGGDDQPQHF. CDR3 bases: TGTGCCAGCAGCAATACAGGGGGAGACGATCAGCCCCAGCATTTT.

A few counts support this clone. This chain uses TRBV9 with TRBJ1-2, with TRBD1 matching 8 bases. Looked up from germline, CDR1 is SGDLS and CDR2 is YYNGEE. The CDR3 loop spans 17 amino acids. Trimming took 3 bases from V and 2 from J; bases not matched to a gene: 12. CDR3: CASSEPKDRAENYGYTF. The CDR3 DNA reads TGTGCCAGCAGCGAGCCGAAGGACAGGGCGGAAAACTATGGCTACACCTTC.

V gene TRBV6-5 combines with J gene TRBJ2-7, with TRBD2 matching 7 bases. V lost 7 bases and J lost 2; bases outside the gene matches: 11. Looked up from germline, CDR1 is MNHEY and CDR2 is SVGAGI. The CDR3 is 15 amino acids. The CDR3 bases are TGTGCCAGCACCGAGACTAGCAGGACCCCCTACGAGCAGTACTTC. The encoded protein is CASTETSRTPYEQYF.

This clone occurred a few times. This chain uses TRBV5-4 with TRBJ2-7; D not certain. The CDR3 consists of 12 residues. In germline, CDR1 is SGHNT, CDR2 YYREEE (reference sequence). V dropped 2 bases and J dropped 3 bases, with 6 bases sitting between them. This CDR3 reads CASSFESYEQYF. The CDR3 DNA reads as TGTGCCAGCAGCTTTGAGAGCTACGAGCAGTACTTC.

The rearrangement links TRBV6-5 to TRBJ1-5; TRBD1 is a possible D gene (6 bases). This CDR3 is 14 amino acids long. In germline, CDR1 is MNHEY, CDR2 SVGAGI. Trimming cost V 9 bases and J 4 bases, with 16 bases left between them. CDR3 protein: CASSSPDRNQPQHF. The CDR3 DNA sequence: TGTGCCAGTTCCTCCCCGGACAGAAATCAGCCCCAGCATTTT.

This clone was seen more than once but under ten times. V is TRBV10-3 and J is TRBJ1-1; 11 nucleotides match TRBD1. V dropped 6 bases and J dropped 5; count of bases not matched to a gene: 5. This CDR3 contains 14 residues. Germline CDR1 reads ENHRY; CDR2 reads SYGVKD. The CDR3 here is CAISGGQGVTEAFF. Written as DNA, the CDR3 is TGTGCCATCAGCGGGGGACAGGGGGTAACTGAAGCTTTCTTT.

This clone showed up just a few times. The chain couples TRBV5-1 to TRBJ2-2; 10 bases align to TRBD1. CDR3 length: 16 amino acids. The germline CDR1 and CDR2 sequences are SGHRS and YFSETQ. V lost 4 bases and J lost 4; bases outside the gene matches: 7. In DNA, the CDR3 is TGCGCCAGCAGCCTTCAGACAGGGGGCCCCACCGGGGAGCTGTTTTTT. Protein: CASSLQTGGPTGELFF.